The clone carrying this T cell receptor beta chain was seen repeatedly, ten times or more. What it binds is not known. The CDR3 is made up of 14 amino acids. Deletions cut 5 bases from V and 4 bases from J, with 11 bases between. Time point given: newly diagnosed GD, antithyroid drugs for less than 3 months. Making the TCR library involved RNA that had been extracted from PBMCs. The data were taken from a study of regulatory T cells in long-lasting Graves disease. Study results and limitations: Among persistent patients, a larger number of public clonotypes were shared (approximately 3,000) than among newly diagnosed patients (more than 850).

CDR3-region Arm-PCR and iRepertoire HTBI primers produced the TCR beta libraries. TCRdb recomputed calls from the multiplex PCR reads with MiXCR, one row per CDR3 protein. The sample has some 500,000 distinct CDR3 sequences, approximately 15% seen once. These data are also associated with another study on T cells in Graves' hyperthyroidism and ophthalmopathy. From that study: The HTBI primer set was used in a first-round RT-PCR of the TCR CDR3. The majority of expanded thyroid clonotypes above 0.001 also appeared in blood. Ophthalmopathy could be told apart from stable hyperthyroidism with a 13 V-J model.

The chain employs TRBV12-3 or TRBV12-4 and TRBJ2-2; D is ambiguous. The TCR was taken from a young man with Graves disease. The sequencing used peripheral blood mononuclear cells (PBMCs), collected at new diagnosis, from a patient treated with antithyroid drugs. The CDR3 coding sequence is TGTGCCAGCAGTATCCGGTCCGGCACCGGGGAGCTGTTTTTT. It encodes CASSIRSGTGELFF.